These 15 T cell receptor beta chains originate from one sample sequenced in a study of blood T cell repertoires in COVID-19. TCRdb's table, derived via immunoSEQ multiplex PCR, lists solely in-frame clones and lacks some. The sample has about 200,000 clones; around four fifths are singletons. The sample taken for sequencing was peripheral blood. These receptor sequences come from a man in his fifties or sixties with COVID-19, enrolled during active disease.

The rearrangement links TRBV5-1 to TRBJ1-2, with 10 bases lining up with TRBD1. Germline values: CDR1 SGHRS, CDR2 YFSETQ. J was trimmed by 6 bases and V by 2 bases; bases with no gene match: 10. The CDR3 length is 16 residues. The DNA for the CDR3 is TGCGCCAGCAGCTTCTTCGGGACAGGGGTGTCGGATGGCTACACCTTC. Amino acids: CASSFFGTGVSDGYTF.

The V and J genes are TRBV6-1 and TRBJ2-3, with D perhaps matching TRBD2 (5 bases). The ends were cut back, 0 bases at V and 6 bases at J, with 13 bases in the middle. Germline V CDR1 and CDR2: MNHNS, SASEGT. CDR3 size: 15 residues. Here the CDR3 reads CASSEAGVKGDTQYF. CDR3 DNA: TGTGCCAGCAGTGAAGCGGGAGTTAAAGGTGATACGCAGTATTTT.

CDR3 DNA: TGTGCCAGCAGTTTGGCCCGGGATCAGCCCCAGCATTTT. Translating gives CASSLARDQPQHF. The gene calls are TRBV12-3 or TRBV12-4 and TRBJ1-5; no firm D call. Trimming took off 3 bases at V and 5 bases at J, with 8 bases between the two ends. The CDR3 consists of 13 residues.

The chain couples TRBV10-2 to TRBJ1-5; TRBD1 is a possible D gene (5 bases). CDR3 length: 14 amino acids. Germline lookup yields CDR1 WSHSY and CDR2 SAAADI. V lost 4 bases and J lost 5, with 12 bases in between. CDR3 sequence reads: CASSVTDSHQPQHF. The CDR3 nucleotides are TGCGCCAGCAGTGTCACTGACAGTCATCAGCCCCAGCATTTT.

The chain links TRBV3-1 (or the pseudogene TRBV3-2) to TRBJ1-5; D may be TRBD1 (5 bases). The germline CDR1 and CDR2 sequences are LGHDT and YNNKEL (reference sequence). There are 16 residues in the CDR3. Trimming left V 1 base short and J 2 bases short, with 12 bases between. The CDR3 sequence: CASSQGRPGGNQPQHF. The CDR3 DNA reads as TGTGCCAGCAGCCAAGGTCGGCCGGGGGGCAATCAGCCCCAGCATTTT.

The table lists this clone with a few counts. The rearrangement links TRBV12-3 or TRBV12-4 to TRBJ1-2; D not certain. The CDR3 length is 13 residues. V was trimmed by 3 bases and J by 8 bases, leaving 13 bases between them. The CDR3 DNA sequence: TGTGCCAGCAGTTTCGCGGATCGCCAAGGCTACACCTTC. Its translation is CASSFADRQGYTF.

J is TRBJ2-4 and V is TRBV3-1 (or the pseudogene TRBV3-2); 7 nucleotides match TRBD1. Trimming at V came to 2 bases and at J to 15 bases, leaving 10 bases not matched to a gene. Germline V CDR1 and CDR2: LGHDT, YNNKEL (reference sequence). The CDR3 has 13 amino acids. CDR3 DNA: TGTGCCAGCAGCCAAAACCGGGACAGCACACCGTACTTC. It yields the protein CASSQNRDSTPYF.

The V gene is TRBV7-2, the J gene TRBJ2-2; 9 bases agree with TRBD2. J lost 4 bases, V lost 1 base, and 7 bases had no gene match. This CDR3 has 17 amino acids. Germline CDR1 SGHTA, CDR2 FQGNSA. The CDR3 coding sequence is TGTGCCAGCAGCTTAGTCGGGCTAGCGGGATCCACCGGGGAGCTGTTTTTT. This sequence encodes CASSLVGLAGSTGELFF.

This clone was detected only a few times. The chain carries TRBV5-1 and TRBJ1-3; a weak D match, TRBD1 (5 bases). The CDR3 totals 14 residues. V gave up 3 bases and J gave up 9 bases, with 16 bases separating them. Germline values: CDR1 SGHRS, CDR2 YFSETQ. CDR3 residues: CASSSTQGAATIYF. The CDR3 coding sequence is TGCGCCAGCAGCTCAACTCAGGGTGCAGCCACCATATATTTT.

The gene calls are TRBV3-1 (or the pseudogene TRBV3-2) and TRBJ2-7; D possibly corresponds to TRBD2 (6 bases). Germline V gene data show CDR1 as LGHDT and CDR2 as YNNKEL (reference sequence). This CDR3 comprises 12 residues. Trimming pared 4 bases from V and 9 bases from J, leaving 13 bases between. CDR3 DNA: TGTGCCAGCAGCCCCTCTAAGGGAGGGCAGTACTTC. Encoded protein: CASSPSKGGQYF.

The V gene is TRBV27, the J gene TRBJ1-4, with 9 bases fitting TRBD1. CDR1 and CDR2 from the germline V gene are MNHEY and SMNVEV (reference sequence). The CDR3 has 17 residues. The J segment lost 2 bases and the V segment lost 6 bases, leaving 10 bases of the junction unmatched. The CDR3 spells CASRGRTGVGTNEKLFF. The CDR3 DNA sequence: TGTGCCAGCAGGGGTAGGACAGGGGTGGGGACTAATGAAAAACTGTTTTTT.

Regarding this clone: Other DNA sequences of this sample code for an identical CDR3. The rearrangement uses TRBV5-1 and TRBJ1-2, with 7 bases identical to TRBD1. The CDR3 has 14 residues. Germline CDR1 is SGHRS and CDR2 is YFSETQ. V lost 0 bases and J lost 4; bases outside the gene matches: 3. In nucleotides, the CDR3 is TGCGCCAGCAGCTTGGGACAGGGAACCTATGGCTACACCTTC. Its translation: CASSLGQGTYGYTF.

V and J are TRBV25-1 and TRBJ2-5; 7 positions match TRBD1. CDR1 and CDR2 from the germline V gene are MGHDK and SYGVNS. The CDR3 has 15 residues. After removal of 3 bases from V and 5 bases from J, the junction contained 9 bases not matched to a gene. CDR3 sequence reads: CASSDRQGLRETQYF. The CDR3 region has the DNA TGTGCCAGCAGTGATCGACAGGGTTTGCGGGAGACCCAGTACTTC.

V is TRBV2 and J is TRBJ1-5; D call uncertain. Germline CDR1 SNHLY, CDR2 FYNNEI. V lost 1 base, J lost 2 bases, and 9 bases lay in between. The CDR3 covers 15 residues. CDR3 DNA: TGTGCCAGCAGTGAAGGGCAGTCTGGCAATCAGCCCCAGCATTTT. This translates into CASSEGQSGNQPQHF.

This clone was seen only a few times. V usage is TRBV4-2 and J usage is TRBJ1-6; possibly TRBD1 for D (5 bases). The V and J ends lost 0 bases and 0 bases respectively, with 12 bases between them. CDR3 size: 18 residues. CDR1 and CDR2 (germline): LGHNA, YNFKEQ. As DNA, the CDR3 is TGTGCCAGCAGCCAAGAGGCAGGGCCGAGCTCCTATAATTCACCCCTCCACTTT. Its translation: CASSQEAGPSSYNSPLHF.